This entry lists 9 T cell receptor beta chains sequenced from one sample in a study of cytomegalovirus exposure and HLA in healthy donors. The PCR had 60 Vbeta and 13 Jbeta primers. Sequencing used immunoSEQ multiplex PCR; TCRdb keeps in-frame clones, though not all of them. This sample yields approximately 40,000 clones, of which about 66% are seen a single time; roughly 18% belongs to the top ten. Specimen: PBMCs. The receptors shown here come from a man aged 50 or older in good health and CMV-seropositive.

A note on this clone: Germline is not matched at one junction end, which may reflect a read error. At the DNA level, this CDR3 is encoded by other sequences in the same sample as well. The gene calls are TRBV6-1 and TRBJ2-1, with 9 bases that match TRBD2. Germline V gene data show CDR1 as MNHNS and CDR2 as SASEGT. The CDR3 runs 17 residues. The CDR3 sequence: CASSEKRGASSYNEQFF. CDR3 nucleotides: TGTGCCAGCAGTGAAAAGCGGGGGGCGAGCTCCTACAATGAGCAATTCTTC.

The chain combines TRBV19 with TRBJ1-3, with 8 bases aligning to TRBD1. Germline CDR1 LNHDA, CDR2 SQIVND (reference sequence). V was pared by 3 bases and J by 0 bases, with 1 base of the junction left unmatched. The CDR3 totals 15 residues. The CDR3 DNA reads TGTGCCAGTAGTATCGACAGGGGCTCTGGAAACACCATATATTTT. Translation gives CASSIDRGSGNTIYF.

This clone appeared once. The J gene is TRBJ2-7, the V gene TRBV7-7; 8 nucleotides align to TRBD2. CDR1 is SSHAT, CDR2 FNYEAQ, per germline (reference sequence). The V gene end was trimmed by 6 bases and the J gene end by 3 bases; junction bases not matched to a gene: 7. The CDR3 consists of 14 residues. CDR3 coding DNA: TGTGCCAGCAGTCTTGGGCTAGCGGGCTACGAGCAGTACTTC. This gives the protein CASSLGLAGYEQYF. The full variable domain, rest sourced from reference TRBV7-7 and TRBJ2-7, is GAGVSQSPRYKVTKRGQDVTLRCDPISSHATLYWYQQALGQGPEFLTYFNYEAQPDKSGLPSDRFSAERPEGSISTLTIQRTEQRDSAMYRCASSLGLAGYEQYFGPGTRLTVT.

The genes are TRBV30 and TRBJ1-1; D call uncertain. V was clipped by 0 bases and J by 4 bases, with 12 bases between them. The CDR3 is made up of 14 amino acids. Germline V gene lookup returns CDR1 GTSNPN and CDR2 SVGIG (reference sequence). The CDR3 DNA reads TGTGCCTGGAGTGTGGAGCAGATCGGCACTGAAGCTTTCTTT. Translating it yields CAWSVEQIGTEAFF.

This clone is large (0.1 to 1%) by share. CDR3: CASSLIRGHRDNSPLHF. The CDR3 coding sequence is TGTGCCAGCAGTTTAATCAGGGGGCATCGGGATAATTCACCCCTCCACTTT. The V gene is TRBV28, the J gene TRBJ1-6, with 8 bases aligning to TRBD1. The trim removed 2 bases at V and 5 bases at J, leaving 8 bases unmatched. The CDR3 has 17 amino acids. The germline V gene has CDR1 MDHEN and CDR2 SYDVKM.

This chain uses TRBV10-3 with TRBJ1-2; D is uncertain. The length of the CDR3 is 14 residues. Per germline, CDR1 ENHRY and CDR2 SYGVKD. Trimming left V 8 bases short and J 1 base short, with 14 bases between. This CDR3 is CAISTELYNYGYTF. CDR3 in DNA: TGTGCCATCTCGACGGAGCTCTATAACTATGGCTACACCTTC.

The gene calls are TRBV5-6 and TRBJ2-5; the D gene is possibly TRBD2 (5 bases). The CDR3 covers 14 residues. V was cut by 3 bases and J by 2 bases, with 11 bases left in between. From germline, CDR1 is SGHDT and CDR2 YYEEEE. For the CDR3, the DNA is TGTGCCAGCAGCTGGACTGACCTTCAAGAGACCCAGTACTTC. This translates into CASSWTDLQETQYF.

The chain uses TRBV6-5 and TRBJ1-2, with no clear D. CDR3 length: 13 amino acids. Germline CDR1 and CDR2: MNHEY and SVGAGI. V was trimmed by 2 bases and J by 7 bases, leaving 11 bases between them. The CDR3 sequence: CASSYPDAGGYTF. CDR3 nucleotide sequence: TGTGCCAGCAGTTACCCAGACGCAGGTGGCTACACCTTC.

This clone was seen a single time. This chain connects TRBV4-2 to TRBJ2-7; 8 bases align to TRBD1. CDR1 LGHNA and CDR2 YNFKEQ come from the germline V gene. With 1 base clipped from V and 0 bases from J, the junction kept 5 bases outside the gene matches. The CDR3 covers 16 residues. DNA of the CDR3: TGTGCCAGCAGCCAAGTCACAGGGGGAAGCTCCTACGAGCAGTACTTC. Protein sequence: CASSQVTGGSSYEQYF.